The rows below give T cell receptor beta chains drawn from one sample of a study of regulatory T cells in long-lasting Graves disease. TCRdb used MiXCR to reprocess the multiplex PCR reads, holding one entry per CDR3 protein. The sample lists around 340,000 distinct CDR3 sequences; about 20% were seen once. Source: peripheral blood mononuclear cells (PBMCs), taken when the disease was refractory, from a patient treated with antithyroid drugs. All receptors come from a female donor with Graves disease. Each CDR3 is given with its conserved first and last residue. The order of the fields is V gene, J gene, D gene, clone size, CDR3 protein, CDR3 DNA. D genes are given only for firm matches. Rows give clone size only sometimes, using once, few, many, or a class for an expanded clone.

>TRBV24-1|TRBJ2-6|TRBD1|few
CATSERQGLSPSGANVLTF
TGTGCCACCAGTGAACGACAGGGGTTGTCTCCTTCTGGGGCCAACGTCCTGACTTTC
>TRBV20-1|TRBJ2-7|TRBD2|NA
CSARGASGRGSSYEQYF
TGCAGTGCTAGAGGAGCTAGCGGGAGGGGGAGCTCCTACGAGCAGTACTTC
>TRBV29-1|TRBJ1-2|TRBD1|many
CSVGPAGGNYGYTF
TGCAGCGTTGGCCCGGCAGGGGGCAACTATGGCTACACCTTC
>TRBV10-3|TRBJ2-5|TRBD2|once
CAISDPPGLAAQETQYF
TGTGCCATCAGTGACCCGCCGGGACTAGCGGCCCAAGAGACCCAGTACTTC
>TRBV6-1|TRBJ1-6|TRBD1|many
CASSWDRDSPLHF
TGTGCCAGCAGCTGGGACAGGGATTCACCCCTCCACTTT
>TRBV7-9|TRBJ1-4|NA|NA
CASSLKGGQYEKLFF
TGTGCCAGCAGCTTAAAGGGGGGCCAGTACGAAAAACTGTTTTTT
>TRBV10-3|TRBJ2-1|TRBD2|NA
CAMGSGTSGTNEQFF
TGTGCCATGGGATCGGGGACTAGCGGGACCAATGAGCAGTTCTTC
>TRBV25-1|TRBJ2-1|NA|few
CASSGPGRYNEQFF
TGTGCCAGCAGTGGGCCGGGGCGATACAATGAGCAGTTCTTC
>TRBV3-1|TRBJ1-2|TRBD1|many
CASSLRAGGVYGYTF
TGTGCCAGCAGCCTGAGGGCAGGGGGCGTCTATGGCTACACCTTC
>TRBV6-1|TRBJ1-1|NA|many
CASKGTPWGNTEAFF
TGTGCCAGCAAGGGTACACCTTGGGGGAACACTGAAGCTTTCTTT
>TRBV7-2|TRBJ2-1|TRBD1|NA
CASSPGTGLEQFF
TGTGCCAGCAGCCCGGGGACAGGGCTTGAGCAGTTCTTC
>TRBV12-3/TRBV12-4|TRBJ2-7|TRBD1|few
CASSRGGTGVYEQYF
TGTGCCAGCAGTCGCGGAGGGACAGGAGTCTACGAGCAGTACTTC
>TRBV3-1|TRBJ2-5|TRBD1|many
CASSHLTGQAKTQYF
TGTGCCAGCAGCCACCTAACCGGACAGGCCAAGACCCAGTACTTC
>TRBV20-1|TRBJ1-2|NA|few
CSARDRGYLNYGYTF
TGCAGTGCTAGAGACAGGGGCTATTTAAACTATGGCTACACCTTC
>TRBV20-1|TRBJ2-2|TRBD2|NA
CSAKTSGNTGELFF
TGCAGTGCTAAGACTAGCGGAAACACCGGGGAGCTGTTTTTT
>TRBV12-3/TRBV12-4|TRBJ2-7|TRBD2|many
CASSLETSGSWGSYEQYF
TGTGCCAGCAGTTTAGAGACTAGCGGGAGTTGGGGGTCCTACGAGCAGTACTTC
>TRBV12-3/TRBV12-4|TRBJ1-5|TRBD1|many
CASSNVTGGLGNQPQHF
TGTGCCAGCAGTAACGTTACAGGGGGCCTCGGCAATCAGCCCCAGCATTTT
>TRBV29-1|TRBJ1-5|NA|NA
CSVGQASNQPQHF
TGCAGCGTTGGTCAAGCGAGCAATCAGCCCCAGCATTTT
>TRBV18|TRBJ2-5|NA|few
CASSPNLGRGEVTQYF
TGTGCCAGCTCACCAAATTTGGGAAGGGGAGAGGTGACCCAGTACTTC
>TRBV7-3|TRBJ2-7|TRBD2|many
CASSLVAGGPYEQYF
TGTGCCAGCAGCTTAGTAGCGGGAGGACCCTACGAGCAGTACTTC
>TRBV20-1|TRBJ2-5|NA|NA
CSVLHLTGETQYF
TGCAGTGTATTACATCTTACGGGGGAGACCCAGTACTTC
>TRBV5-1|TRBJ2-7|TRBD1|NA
CASSLAGQISYEQYF
TGCGCCAGCAGCTTGGCGGGACAGATCTCCTACGAGCAGTACTTC
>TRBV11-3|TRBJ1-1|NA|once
CAGSKNTEAFF
TGTGCCGGCAGCAAGAACACTGAAGCTTTCTTT
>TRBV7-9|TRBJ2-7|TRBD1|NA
CASRPGQGVSEQYF
TGTGCCAGCAGACCGGGACAGGGGGTTAGCGAGCAGTACTTC
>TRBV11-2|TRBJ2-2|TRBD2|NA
CASSELAGGTGELFF
TGTGCCAGCAGCGAACTAGCGGGAGGCACCGGGGAGCTGTTTTTT
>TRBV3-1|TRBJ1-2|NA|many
CASSQEDRRANYGYTF
TGTGCCAGCAGCCAAGAAGACAGGAGAGCTAACTATGGCTACACCTTC
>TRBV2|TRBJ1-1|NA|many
CASRGGYLEAFF
TGTGCCAGCAGGGGGGGCTACCTTGAAGCTTTCTTT
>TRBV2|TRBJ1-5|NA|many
CASRPQINQPQHF
TGTGCCAGCAGACCTCAAATCAATCAGCCCCAGCATTTT